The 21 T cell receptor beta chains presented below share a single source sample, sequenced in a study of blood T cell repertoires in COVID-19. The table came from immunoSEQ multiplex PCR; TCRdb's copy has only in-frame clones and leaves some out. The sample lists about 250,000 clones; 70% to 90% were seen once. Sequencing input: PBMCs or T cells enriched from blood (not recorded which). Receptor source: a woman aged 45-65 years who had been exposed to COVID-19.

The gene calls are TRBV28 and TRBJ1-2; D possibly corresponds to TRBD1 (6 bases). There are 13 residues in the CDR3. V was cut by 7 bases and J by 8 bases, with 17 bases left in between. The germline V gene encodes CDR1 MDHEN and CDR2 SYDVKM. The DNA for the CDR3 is TGTGCCAGCAAAGCGGGGGGGGGCCAAGGCTACACCTTC. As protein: CASKAGGGQGYTF.

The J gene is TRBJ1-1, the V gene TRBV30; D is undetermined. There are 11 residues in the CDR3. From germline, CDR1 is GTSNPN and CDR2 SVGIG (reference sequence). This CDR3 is CACGGLGEAFF. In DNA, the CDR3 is TGTGCGTGTGGAGGGTTGGGTGAAGCTTTCTTT.

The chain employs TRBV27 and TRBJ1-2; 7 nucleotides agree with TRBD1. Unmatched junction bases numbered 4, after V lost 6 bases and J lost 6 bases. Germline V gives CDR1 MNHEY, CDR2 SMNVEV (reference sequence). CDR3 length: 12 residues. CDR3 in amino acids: CASSPGGHGYTF. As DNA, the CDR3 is TGTGCCAGCAGCCCAGGGGGACATGGCTACACCTTC.

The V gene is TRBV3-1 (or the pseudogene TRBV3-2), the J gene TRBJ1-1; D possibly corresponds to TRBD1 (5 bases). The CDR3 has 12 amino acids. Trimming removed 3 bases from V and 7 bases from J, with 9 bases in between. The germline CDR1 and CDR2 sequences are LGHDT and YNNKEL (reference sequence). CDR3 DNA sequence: TGTGCCAGCAGCCAGGGTGACAGTGAAGCTTTCTTT. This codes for CASSQGDSEAFF.

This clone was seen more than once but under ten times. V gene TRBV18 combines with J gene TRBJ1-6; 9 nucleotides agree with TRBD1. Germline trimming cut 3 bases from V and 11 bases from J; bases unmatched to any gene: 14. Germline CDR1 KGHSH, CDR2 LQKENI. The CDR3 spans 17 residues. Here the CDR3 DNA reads TGTGCCAGCTCACCCTTCGCCGGGACAGGGTCGGTGGCACCCCTCCACTTT. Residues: CASSPFAGTGSVAPLHF.

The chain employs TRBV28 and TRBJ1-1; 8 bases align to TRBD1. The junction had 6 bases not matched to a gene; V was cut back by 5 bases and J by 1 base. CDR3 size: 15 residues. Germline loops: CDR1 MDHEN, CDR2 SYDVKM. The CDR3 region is CASSLPGTGNTEAFF. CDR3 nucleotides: TGTGCCAGCAGTCTACCCGGGACAGGGAACACTGAAGCTTTCTTT.

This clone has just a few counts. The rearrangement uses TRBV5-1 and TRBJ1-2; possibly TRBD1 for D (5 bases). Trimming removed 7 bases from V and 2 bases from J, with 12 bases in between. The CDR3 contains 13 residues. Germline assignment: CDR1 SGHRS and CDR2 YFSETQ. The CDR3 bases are TGCGCCAGCCAAACAGACAGCAACTATGGCTACACCTTC. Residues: CASQTDSNYGYTF.

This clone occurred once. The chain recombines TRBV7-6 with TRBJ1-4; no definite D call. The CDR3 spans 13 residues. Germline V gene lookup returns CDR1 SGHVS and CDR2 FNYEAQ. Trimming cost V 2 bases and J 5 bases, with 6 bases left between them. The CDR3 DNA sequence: TGTGCCAGCAGCTTAACCAGGAATGAAAAACTGTTTTTT. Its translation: CASSLTRNEKLFF.

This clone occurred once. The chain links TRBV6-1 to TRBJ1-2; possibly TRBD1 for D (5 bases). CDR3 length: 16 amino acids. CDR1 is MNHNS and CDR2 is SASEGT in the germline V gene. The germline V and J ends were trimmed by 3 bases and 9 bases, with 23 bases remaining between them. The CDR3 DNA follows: TGTGCCAGCAGTGATGCCCCCAGGGCCGGAGGGTCGCGCTACACCTTC. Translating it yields CASSDAPRAGGSRYTF.

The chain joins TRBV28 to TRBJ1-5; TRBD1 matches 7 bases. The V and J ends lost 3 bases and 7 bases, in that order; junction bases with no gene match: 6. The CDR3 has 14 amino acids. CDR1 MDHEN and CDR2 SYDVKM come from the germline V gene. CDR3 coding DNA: TGTGCCAGCAGTTTTGAGGGGGCAGGACAGCCCCAGCATTTT. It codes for CASSFEGAGQPQHF. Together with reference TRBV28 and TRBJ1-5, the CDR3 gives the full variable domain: DVKVTQSSRYLVKRTGEKVFLECVQDMDHENMFWYRQDPGLGLRLIYFSYDVKMKEKGDIPEGYSVSREKKERFSLILESASTNQTSMYLCASSFEGAGQPQHFGDGTRLSIL.

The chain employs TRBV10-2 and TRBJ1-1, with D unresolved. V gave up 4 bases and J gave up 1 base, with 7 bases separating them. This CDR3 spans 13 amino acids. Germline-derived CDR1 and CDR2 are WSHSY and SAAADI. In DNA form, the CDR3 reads TGCGCCAGCAGTGCCGGGAAGAACACTGAAGCTTTCTTT. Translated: CASSAGKNTEAFF.

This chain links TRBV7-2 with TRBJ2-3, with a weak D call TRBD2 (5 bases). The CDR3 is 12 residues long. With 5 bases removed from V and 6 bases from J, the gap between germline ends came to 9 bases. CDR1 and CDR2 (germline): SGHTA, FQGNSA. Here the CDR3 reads CASSPRADTQYF. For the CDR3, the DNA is TGTGCCAGCAGCCCGCGGGCGGATACGCAGTATTTT.

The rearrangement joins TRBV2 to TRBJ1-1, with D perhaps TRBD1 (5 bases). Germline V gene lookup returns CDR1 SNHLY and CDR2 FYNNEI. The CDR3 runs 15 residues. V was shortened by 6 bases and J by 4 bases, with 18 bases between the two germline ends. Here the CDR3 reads CASRLSGGPGTEAFF. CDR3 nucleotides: TGTGCCAGCAGACTAAGCGGGGGACCGGGCACTGAAGCTTTCTTT.

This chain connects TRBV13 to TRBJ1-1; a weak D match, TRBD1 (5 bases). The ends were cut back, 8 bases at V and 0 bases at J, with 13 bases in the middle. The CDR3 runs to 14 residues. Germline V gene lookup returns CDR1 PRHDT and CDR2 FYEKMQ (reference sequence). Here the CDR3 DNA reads TGTGCCAGCCGCGGGACTGCTATGAACACTGAAGCTTTCTTT. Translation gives CASRGTAMNTEAFF.

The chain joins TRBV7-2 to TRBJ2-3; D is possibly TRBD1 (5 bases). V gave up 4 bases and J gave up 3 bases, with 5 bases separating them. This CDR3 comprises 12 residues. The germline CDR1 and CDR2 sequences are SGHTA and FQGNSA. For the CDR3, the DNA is TGTGCCAGCAGCTACAGGACAGATACGCAGTATTTT. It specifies CASSYRTDTQYF.

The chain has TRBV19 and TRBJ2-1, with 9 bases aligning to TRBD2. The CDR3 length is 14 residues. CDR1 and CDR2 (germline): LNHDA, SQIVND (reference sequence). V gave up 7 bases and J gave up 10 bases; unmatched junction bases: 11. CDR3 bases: TGTGCCAGTATCCAGACCGGCGGGGGGGCGGAGCAGTTCTTC. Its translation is CASIQTGGGAEQFF.

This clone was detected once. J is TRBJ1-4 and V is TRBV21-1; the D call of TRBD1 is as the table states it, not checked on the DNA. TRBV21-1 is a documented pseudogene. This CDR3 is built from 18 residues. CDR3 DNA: TGTGCCAGCAGCAAAGCTAAACCAGGGCAGGCAACTAATGAAAAACTGTTTTTT. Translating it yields CASSKAKPGQATNEKLFF.

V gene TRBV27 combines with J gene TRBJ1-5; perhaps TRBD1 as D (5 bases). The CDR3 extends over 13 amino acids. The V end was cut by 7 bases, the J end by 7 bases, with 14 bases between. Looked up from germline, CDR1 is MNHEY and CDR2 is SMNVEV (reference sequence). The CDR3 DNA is TGTGCCAGCATGGGAGGGGCAAACCAGCCCCAGCATTTT. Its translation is CASMGGANQPQHF.

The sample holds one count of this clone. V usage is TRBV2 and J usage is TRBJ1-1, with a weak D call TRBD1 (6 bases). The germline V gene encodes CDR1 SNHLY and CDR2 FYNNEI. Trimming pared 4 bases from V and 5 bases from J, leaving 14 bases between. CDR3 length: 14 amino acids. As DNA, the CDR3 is TGTGCCAGCAGTGTCTCAGGGGTCGGGACTGAAGCTTTCTTT. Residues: CASSVSGVGTEAFF.

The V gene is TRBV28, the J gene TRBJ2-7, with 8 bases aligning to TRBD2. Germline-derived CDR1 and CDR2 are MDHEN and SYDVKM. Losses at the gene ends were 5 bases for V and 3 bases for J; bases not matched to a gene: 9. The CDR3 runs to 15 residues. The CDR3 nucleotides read TGTGCCAGCAGTAGGAGCGGGGGAGCCCGCTACGAGCAGTACTTC. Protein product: CASSRSGGARYEQYF.

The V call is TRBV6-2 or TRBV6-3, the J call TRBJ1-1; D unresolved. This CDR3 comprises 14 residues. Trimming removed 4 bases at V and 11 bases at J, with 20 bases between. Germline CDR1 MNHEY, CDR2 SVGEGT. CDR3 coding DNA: TGTGCCAGCAGTTTCTCCCCTTCAATATCCGAGGCTTTCTTT. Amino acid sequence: CASSFSPSISEAFF.